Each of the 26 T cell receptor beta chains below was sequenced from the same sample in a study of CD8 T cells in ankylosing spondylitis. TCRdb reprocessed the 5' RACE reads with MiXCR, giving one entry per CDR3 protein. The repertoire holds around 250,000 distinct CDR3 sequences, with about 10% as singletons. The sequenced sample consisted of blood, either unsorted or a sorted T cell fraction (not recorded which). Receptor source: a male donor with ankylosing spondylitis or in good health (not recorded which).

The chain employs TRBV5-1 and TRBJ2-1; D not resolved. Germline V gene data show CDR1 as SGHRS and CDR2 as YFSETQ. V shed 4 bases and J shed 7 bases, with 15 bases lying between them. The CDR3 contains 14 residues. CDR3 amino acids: CASSRDGFRNEQFF. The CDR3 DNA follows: TGCGCCAGCAGCAGAGACGGTTTTCGGAATGAGCAGTTCTTC.

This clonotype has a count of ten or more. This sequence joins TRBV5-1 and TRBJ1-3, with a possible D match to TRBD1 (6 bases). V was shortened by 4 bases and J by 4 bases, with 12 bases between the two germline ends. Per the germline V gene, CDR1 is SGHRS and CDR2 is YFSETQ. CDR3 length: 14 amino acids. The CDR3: CASSPGAEGNTIYF. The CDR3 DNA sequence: TGCGCCAGCAGCCCAGGGGCGGAGGGAAACACCATATATTTT.

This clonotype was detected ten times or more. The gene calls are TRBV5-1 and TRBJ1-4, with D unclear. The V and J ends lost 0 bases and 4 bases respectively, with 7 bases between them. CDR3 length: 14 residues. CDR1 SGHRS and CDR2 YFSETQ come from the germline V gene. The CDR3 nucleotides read TGCGCCAGCAGCTTGGACAGCCTTAATGAAAAACTGTTTTTT. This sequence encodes CASSLDSLNEKLFF.

The DNA of the CDR3 is TGTGCTAGTGGTTCCGGACTAGCGGGAATCACCGGGGAGCTGTTTTTT. Its translation is CASGSGLAGITGELFF. V is TRBV12-5 and J is TRBJ2-2, with 12 positions matching TRBD2. Germline V gene data show CDR1 as LGHNT and CDR2 as FRNRAP. The CDR3 is 16 amino acids. The V gene end was trimmed by 4 bases and the J gene end by 4 bases; junction bases not matched to a gene: 4.

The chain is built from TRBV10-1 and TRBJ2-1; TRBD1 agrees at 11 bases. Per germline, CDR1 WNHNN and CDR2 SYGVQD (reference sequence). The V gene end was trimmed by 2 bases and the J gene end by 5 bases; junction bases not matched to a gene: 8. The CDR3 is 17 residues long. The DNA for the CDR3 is TGCGCCAGCAGTGAGGGACAGGGGGCTTCTTATCACAATGAGCAGTTCTTC. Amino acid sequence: CASSEGQGASYHNEQFF.

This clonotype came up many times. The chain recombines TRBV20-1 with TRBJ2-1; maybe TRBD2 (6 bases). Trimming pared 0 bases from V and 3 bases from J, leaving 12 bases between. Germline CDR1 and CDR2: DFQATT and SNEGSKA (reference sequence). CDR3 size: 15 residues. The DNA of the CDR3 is TGCAGTGCTAGAGATCTGACGGGAGACTACAATGAGCAGTTCTTC. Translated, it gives CSARDLTGDYNEQFF.

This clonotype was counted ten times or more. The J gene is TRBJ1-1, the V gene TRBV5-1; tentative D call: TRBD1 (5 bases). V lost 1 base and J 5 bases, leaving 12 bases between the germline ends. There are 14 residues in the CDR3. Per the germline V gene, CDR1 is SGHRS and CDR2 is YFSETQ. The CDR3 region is CASSLKRGGTEAFF. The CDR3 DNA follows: TGCGCCAGCAGCTTGAAAAGGGGAGGTACTGAAGCTTTCTTT.

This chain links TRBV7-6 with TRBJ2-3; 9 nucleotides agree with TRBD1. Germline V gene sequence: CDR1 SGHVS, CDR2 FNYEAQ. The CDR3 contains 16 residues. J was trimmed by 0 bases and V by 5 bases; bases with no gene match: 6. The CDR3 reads CASSEHRGLSTDTQYF. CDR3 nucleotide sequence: TGTGCCAGCAGCGAACACAGGGGGCTAAGCACAGATACGCAGTATTTT.

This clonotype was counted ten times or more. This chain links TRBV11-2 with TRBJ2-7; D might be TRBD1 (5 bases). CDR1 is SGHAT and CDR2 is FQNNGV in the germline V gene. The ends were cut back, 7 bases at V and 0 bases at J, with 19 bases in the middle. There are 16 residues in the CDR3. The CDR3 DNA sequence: TGTGCCAGCACCAATGGAAGGGGCCCAAGCTCCTACGAGCAGTACTTC. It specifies CASTNGRGPSSYEQYF.

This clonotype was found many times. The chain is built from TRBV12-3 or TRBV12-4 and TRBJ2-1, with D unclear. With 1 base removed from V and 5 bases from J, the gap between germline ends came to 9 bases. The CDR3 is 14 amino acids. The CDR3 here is CASSLGSVNNEQFF. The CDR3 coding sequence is TGTGCCAGCAGTTTAGGAAGTGTTAACAATGAGCAGTTCTTC.

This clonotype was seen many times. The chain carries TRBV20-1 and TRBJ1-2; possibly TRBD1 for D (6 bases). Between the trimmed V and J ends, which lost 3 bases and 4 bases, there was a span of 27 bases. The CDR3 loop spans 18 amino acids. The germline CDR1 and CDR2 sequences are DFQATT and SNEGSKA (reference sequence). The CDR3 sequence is CSASRIMTGSFTGYGYTF. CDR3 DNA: TGCAGTGCTAGTCGTATCATGACAGGTTCCTTTACAGGCTATGGCTACACCTTC.

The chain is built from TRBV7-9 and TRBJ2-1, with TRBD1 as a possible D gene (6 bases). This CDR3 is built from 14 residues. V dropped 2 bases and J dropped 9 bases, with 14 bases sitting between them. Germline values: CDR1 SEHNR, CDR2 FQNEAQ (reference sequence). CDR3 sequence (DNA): TGTGCCAGCAGCTTAACCGCAGCCAGGGGTGAGCAGTTCTTC. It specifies CASSLTAARGEQFF.

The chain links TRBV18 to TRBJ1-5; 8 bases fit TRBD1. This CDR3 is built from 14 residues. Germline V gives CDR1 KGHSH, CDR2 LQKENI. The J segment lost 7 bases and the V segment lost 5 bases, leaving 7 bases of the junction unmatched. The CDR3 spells CASSKTGEEQPQHF. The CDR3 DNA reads TGTGCCAGCTCAAAGACAGGGGAGGAACAGCCCCAGCATTTT. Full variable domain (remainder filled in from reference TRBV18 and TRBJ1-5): NAGVMQNPRHLVRRRGQEARLRCSPMKGHSHVYWYRQLPEEGLKFMVYLQKENIIDESGMPKERFSAEFPKEGPSILRIQQVVRGDSAAYFCASSKTGEEQPQHFGDGTRLSIL.

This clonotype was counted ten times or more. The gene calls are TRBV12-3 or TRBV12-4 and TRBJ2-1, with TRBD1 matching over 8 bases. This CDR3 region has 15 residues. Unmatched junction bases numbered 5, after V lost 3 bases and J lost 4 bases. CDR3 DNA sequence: TGTGCCAGCAGTTTGGGCCGACAGGGGTACAATGAGCAGTTCTTC. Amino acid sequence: CASSLGRQGYNEQFF.

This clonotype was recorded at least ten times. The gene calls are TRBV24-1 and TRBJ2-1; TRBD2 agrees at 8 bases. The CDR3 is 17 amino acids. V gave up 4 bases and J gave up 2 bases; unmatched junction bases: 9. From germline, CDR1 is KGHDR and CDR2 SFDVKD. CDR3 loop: CATSDSGSGGPYNEQFF. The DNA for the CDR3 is TGTGCCACCAGTGACAGCGGGAGCGGCGGCCCCTACAATGAGCAGTTCTTC.

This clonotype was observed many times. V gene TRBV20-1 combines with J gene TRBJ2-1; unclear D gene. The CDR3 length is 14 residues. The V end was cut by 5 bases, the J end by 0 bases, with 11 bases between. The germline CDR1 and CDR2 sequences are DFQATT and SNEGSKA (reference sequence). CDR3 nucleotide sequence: TGCAGTGCTTTAAAGGATAGCTCCTACAATGAGCAGTTCTTC. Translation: CSALKDSSYNEQFF.

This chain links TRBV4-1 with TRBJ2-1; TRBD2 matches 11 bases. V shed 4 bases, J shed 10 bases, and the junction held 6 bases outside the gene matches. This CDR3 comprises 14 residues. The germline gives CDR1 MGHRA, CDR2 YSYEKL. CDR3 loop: CASSRLAGLGEQFF. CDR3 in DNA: TGCGCCAGCAGCCGACTAGCGGGGTTGGGGGAGCAGTTCTTC.

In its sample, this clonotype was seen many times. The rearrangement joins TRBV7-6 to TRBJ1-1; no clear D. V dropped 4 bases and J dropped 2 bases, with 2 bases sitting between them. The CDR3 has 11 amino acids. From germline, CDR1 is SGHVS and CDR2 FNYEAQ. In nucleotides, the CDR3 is TGTGCCAGCAGCTCTAACACTGAAGCTTTCTTT. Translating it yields CASSSNTEAFF.

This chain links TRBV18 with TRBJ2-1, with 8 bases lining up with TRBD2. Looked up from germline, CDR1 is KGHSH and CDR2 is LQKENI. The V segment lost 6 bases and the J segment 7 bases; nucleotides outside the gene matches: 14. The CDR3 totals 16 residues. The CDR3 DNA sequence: TGTGCCAGCTCGGGCACCGGGACTAGGTCTACAAATGAGCAGTTCTTC. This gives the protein CASSGTGTRSTNEQFF.

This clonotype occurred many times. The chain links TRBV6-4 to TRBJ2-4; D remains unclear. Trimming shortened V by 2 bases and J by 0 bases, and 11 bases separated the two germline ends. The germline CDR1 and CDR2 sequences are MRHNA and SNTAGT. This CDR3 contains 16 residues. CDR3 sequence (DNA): TGTGCCAGCAGTGACCAGGATCTCTTAGCCAAAAACATTCAGTACTTC. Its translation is CASSDQDLLAKNIQYF.

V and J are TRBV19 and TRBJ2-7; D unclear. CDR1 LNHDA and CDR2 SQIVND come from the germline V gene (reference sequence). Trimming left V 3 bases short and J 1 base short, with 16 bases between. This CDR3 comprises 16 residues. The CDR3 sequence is CASSIRGPASSYEQYF. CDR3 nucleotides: TGTGCCAGTAGTATCCGAGGACCGGCATCGTCCTACGAGCAGTACTTC.

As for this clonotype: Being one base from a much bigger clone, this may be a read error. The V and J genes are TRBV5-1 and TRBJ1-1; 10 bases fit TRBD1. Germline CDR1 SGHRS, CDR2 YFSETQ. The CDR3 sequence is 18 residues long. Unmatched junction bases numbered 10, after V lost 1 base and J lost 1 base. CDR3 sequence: CASSLSLGTGVGNTEAFF. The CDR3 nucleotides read TGCGCCAGCAGCTTGAGTCTAGGGACAGGGGTTGGGAACACTGAAGCTTTCTTT.

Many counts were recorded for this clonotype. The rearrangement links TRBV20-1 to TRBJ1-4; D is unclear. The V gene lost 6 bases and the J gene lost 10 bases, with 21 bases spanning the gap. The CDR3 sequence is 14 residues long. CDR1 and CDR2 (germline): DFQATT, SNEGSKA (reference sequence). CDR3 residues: CSAQRALTGVKLFF. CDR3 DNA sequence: TGCAGTGCGCAACGGGCCTTAACCGGGGTAAAACTGTTTTTT.

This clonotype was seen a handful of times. The CDR3 sequence: CAISGALAGRSEQYF. The CDR3 DNA sequence: TGTGCCATCAGTGGGGCACTAGCGGGGAGGAGCGAGCAGTACTTC. The chain links TRBV10-3 to TRBJ2-7; 10 bases fit TRBD2. Germline CDR1 and CDR2: ENHRY and SYGVKD. The CDR3 length is 15 residues. Trimming cost V 4 bases and J 6 bases; bases outside gene matches: 9.

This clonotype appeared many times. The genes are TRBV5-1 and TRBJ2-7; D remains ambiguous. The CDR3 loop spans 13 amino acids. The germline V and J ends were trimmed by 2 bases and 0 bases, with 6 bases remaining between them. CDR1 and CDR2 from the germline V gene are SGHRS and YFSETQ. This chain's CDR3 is CASSFDDSYEQYF. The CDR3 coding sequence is TGCGCCAGCAGCTTCGACGACTCCTACGAGCAGTACTTC.

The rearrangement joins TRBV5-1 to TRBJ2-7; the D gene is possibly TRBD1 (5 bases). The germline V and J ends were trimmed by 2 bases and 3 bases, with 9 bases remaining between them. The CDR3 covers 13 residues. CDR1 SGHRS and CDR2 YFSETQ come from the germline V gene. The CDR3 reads CASSFITGYEQYF. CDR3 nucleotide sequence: TGCGCCAGCAGCTTTATAACAGGCTACGAGCAGTACTTC.